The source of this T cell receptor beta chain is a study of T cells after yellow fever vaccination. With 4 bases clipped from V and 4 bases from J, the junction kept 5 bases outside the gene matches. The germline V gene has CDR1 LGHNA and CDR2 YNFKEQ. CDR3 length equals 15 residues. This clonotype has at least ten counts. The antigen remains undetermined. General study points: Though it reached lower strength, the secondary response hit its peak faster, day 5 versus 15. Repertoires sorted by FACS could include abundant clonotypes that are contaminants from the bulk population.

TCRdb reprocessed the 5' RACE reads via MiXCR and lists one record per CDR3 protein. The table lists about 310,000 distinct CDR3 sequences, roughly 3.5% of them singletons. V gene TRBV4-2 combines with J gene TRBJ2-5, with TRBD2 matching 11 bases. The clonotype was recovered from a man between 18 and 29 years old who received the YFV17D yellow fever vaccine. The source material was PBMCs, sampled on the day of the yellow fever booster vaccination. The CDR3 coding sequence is TGTGCCAGCAGCCGTAGCGGGGGGGCCTTAGAGACCCAGTACTTC. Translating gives CASSRSGGALETQYF.